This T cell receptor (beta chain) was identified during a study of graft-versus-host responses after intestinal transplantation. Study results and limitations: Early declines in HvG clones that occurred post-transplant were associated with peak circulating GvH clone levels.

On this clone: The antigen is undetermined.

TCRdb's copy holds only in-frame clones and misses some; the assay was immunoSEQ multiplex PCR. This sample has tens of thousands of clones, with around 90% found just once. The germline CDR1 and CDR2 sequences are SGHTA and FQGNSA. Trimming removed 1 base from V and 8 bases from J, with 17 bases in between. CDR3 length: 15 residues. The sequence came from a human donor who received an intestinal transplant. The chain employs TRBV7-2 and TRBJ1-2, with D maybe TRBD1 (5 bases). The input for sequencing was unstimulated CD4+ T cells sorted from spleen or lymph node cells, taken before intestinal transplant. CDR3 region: CASSLDASGLGGYTF. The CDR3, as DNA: TGTGCCAGCAGCTTAGACGCGTCAGGGTTGGGAGGCTACACCTTC.